These 29 T cell receptor beta chains share one sample of origin, sequenced in a study of T cells after yellow fever vaccination. In TCRdb, the 5' RACE reads were re-called with MiXCR into one record per CDR3 protein. The sample lists around 300,000 distinct CDR3 sequences, 3.5% to 4.5% occurring once. The sample was PBMCs, taken 15 days after the yellow fever booster vaccination. These TCRs come from a man between 18 and 29 years old who received the YFV17D yellow fever vaccine.

In its sample, this clonotype was seen many times. Written as DNA, the CDR3 is TGTGCCAGCAGGGACGACAGGGCCTCCTACGAGCAGTACTTC. Translation: CASRDDRASYEQYF. The V call is TRBV6-6, the J call TRBJ2-7; the match to TRBD1 covers 7 bases. Germline assignment: CDR1 MNHNY and CDR2 SVGAGI (reference sequence). This CDR3 is 14 amino acids long. The trim removed 6 bases at V and 0 bases at J, leaving 5 bases unmatched.

This clonotype was found a few times. This chain joins TRBV4-1 and TRBJ2-7, with D maybe TRBD1 (5 bases). This CDR3 contains 13 residues. V shed 2 bases and J shed 7 bases, with 12 bases lying between them. CDR1 MGHRA and CDR2 YSYEKL come from the germline V gene. The DNA for the CDR3 is TGCGCCAGCAGCCAACCAGGCAGGGCTGAGCAGTACGTC. Translated, it gives CASSQPGRAEQYV.

This clonotype was observed a few times. The chain couples TRBV5-4 to TRBJ2-3; D possibly corresponds to TRBD2 (6 bases). There are 16 residues in the CDR3. Looked up from germline, CDR1 is SGHNT and CDR2 is YYREEE (reference sequence). The V and J ends lost 4 bases and 6 bases respectively, with 21 bases between them. The CDR3 region is CASSPADQRVTDTQYF. In nucleotides, the CDR3 is TGTGCCAGCAGCCCGGCGGATCAGCGGGTAACCGATACGCAGTATTTT.

The chain carries TRBV13 and TRBJ2-4; the D call may be TRBD1 or TRBD2 (5 bases each). Trimming took 3 bases from V and 3 from J, leaving 9 bases between them. The CDR3 consists of 14 residues. Germline CDR1 is PRHDT and CDR2 is FYEKMQ (reference sequence). The CDR3 DNA reads as TGTGCCAGCAGCTTCGGGACGGACAAAAACATTCAGTACTTC. As protein: CASSFGTDKNIQYF.

The chain employs TRBV5-6 and TRBJ2-1; 14 bases agree with TRBD2. J lost 8 bases, V lost 1 base, and 14 bases had no gene match. This CDR3 contains 19 residues. CDR1 is SGHDT, CDR2 YYEEEE, per germline. DNA for the CDR3: TGTGCCAGCAGCTTGTGGTCTGGGACTAGCGGGGGTGCTGGAGATGAGCAGTTCTTC. It translates to CASSLWSGTSGGAGDEQFF.

This clonotype has at least ten counts. This chain links TRBV7-8 with TRBJ1-1, with TRBD1 identical over 7 bases. Germline V CDR1 and CDR2: SGHVS, FQNEAQ. The CDR3 is 18 residues long. After removal of 6 bases from V and 3 bases from J, the junction contained 19 bases not matched to a gene. CDR3 sequence reads: CASRYRITGYRGDTEAFF. In DNA form, the CDR3 reads TGTGCCAGCAGATATCGGATAACAGGGTACAGGGGCGACACTGAAGCTTTCTTT.

This clonotype showed up many times. This chain joins TRBV20-1 and TRBJ1-6; 10 bases line up with TRBD1. V shed 5 bases, J shed 7 bases, and the junction held 5 bases outside the gene matches. This CDR3 has 14 residues. CDR1 and CDR2 from the germline V gene are DFQATT and SNEGSKA (reference sequence). The DNA of the CDR3 is TGCAGTGCTTCCCGACAGGGGGCAAATTCACCCCTCCACTTT. This sequence encodes CSASRQGANSPLHF.

This clonotype appeared a few times. The V call is TRBV5-1, the J call TRBJ1-1; TRBD1 might be the D (5 bases). The CDR3 extends over 14 amino acids. Germline V gene sequence: CDR1 SGHRS, CDR2 YFSETQ. Trimming removed 7 bases at V and 3 bases at J, with 16 bases between. CDR3 residues: CASGPTGGYTEAFF. CDR3 in DNA: TGCGCCAGCGGGCCTACGGGGGGGTACACTGAAGCTTTCTTT.

There are many counts of this clonotype. The chain uses TRBV7-2 and TRBJ1-1; D may be TRBD1 (5 bases). The V end was cut by 4 bases, the J end by 0 bases, with 12 bases between. The CDR3 spans 15 residues. The V gene's germline CDR1 is SGHTA and CDR2 FQGNSA. The CDR3 DNA sequence: TGTGCCAGCAGCTCGGGACTTTTTTTGAACACTGAAGCTTTCTTT. This codes for CASSSGLFLNTEAFF.

This clonotype has at least ten counts. The gene calls are TRBV20-1 and TRBJ2-5; no clear D gene. V lost 4 bases and J 1 base, leaving 7 bases between the germline ends. The length of the CDR3 is 12 residues. Per the germline V gene, CDR1 is DFQATT and CDR2 is SNEGSKA (reference sequence). The chain's CDR3 is CSATQSQETQYF. CDR3 coding DNA: TGCAGTGCTACACAATCCCAAGAGACCCAGTACTTC.

This clonotype has only a few counts. The genes are TRBV5-1 and TRBJ2-5, with D hard to call. The CDR3 is 15 amino acids. V lost 1 base, J lost 5 bases, and 15 bases lay in between. Germline loops: CDR1 SGHRS, CDR2 YFSETQ. CDR3 nucleotide sequence: TGCGCCAGCAGCTTGAGTCCGGTCCCACGGGAGACCCAGTACTTC. Translated, it gives CASSLSPVPRETQYF. The full variable domain, completed using reference TRBV5-1 and TRBJ2-5, is KAGVTQTPRYLIKTRGQQVTLSCSPISGHRSVSWYQQTPGQGLQFLFEYFSETQRNKGNFPGRFSGRQFSNSRSEMNVSTLELGDSALYLCASSLSPVPRETQYFGPGTRLLVL.

This clonotype has only a few counts. The genes are TRBV18 and TRBJ1-1; possible D gene TRBD1, 5 bases. Germline V CDR1 and CDR2: KGHSH, LQKENI. The V end was cut by 8 bases, the J end by 8 bases, with 15 bases between. The CDR3 consists of 12 residues. The CDR3 DNA sequence: TGTGCCAGCGCAGGGACCGACCTCGAAGCTTTCTTT. Translating it yields CASAGTDLEAFF.

V and J are TRBV24-1 and TRBJ1-6, with D possibly being TRBD1 (5 bases). The V end was cut by 9 bases, the J end by 7 bases, with 12 bases between. The germline V gene has CDR1 KGHDR and CDR2 SFDVKD. The CDR3 covers 13 residues. The CDR3 DNA reads TGTGCCACCCGCAGGGCAGCGAATTCACCCCTCCACTTT. It translates to CATRRAANSPLHF.

This clonotype has ten or more counts. As DNA, the CDR3 is TGCGCCAGCAGCTACGGACAGTCCACTGAAGCTTTCTTT. It encodes CASSYGQSTEAFF. The chain uses TRBV5-1 and TRBJ1-1; D perhaps matches TRBD1 (6 bases). Germline V gene data show CDR1 as SGHRS and CDR2 as YFSETQ. The V and J ends lost 3 bases and 4 bases respectively, with 10 bases between them. The CDR3 spans 13 residues.

V gene TRBV7-6 combines with J gene TRBJ2-3; no reliable D call. V shed 1 base and J shed 0 bases, with 14 bases lying between them. The CDR3 has 17 residues. CDR1 is SGHVS and CDR2 is FNYEAQ in the germline V gene. CDR3 bases: TGTGCCAGCAGCTTAGGTCTCGGAGTCACTAGCACAGATACGCAGTATTTT. The encoded protein is CASSLGLGVTSTDTQYF.

This clonotype was seen ten or more times. V and J are TRBV12-3 or TRBV12-4 and TRBJ1-4; D possibly corresponds to TRBD1 (6 bases). V lost 6 bases, J lost 7 bases, and 12 bases lay in between. CDR3 length: 13 residues. DNA for the CDR3: TGTGCCAGCAGAATAGGGGGTCGTGAAAAACTGTTTTTT. This gives the protein CASRIGGREKLFF.

This clonotype came up many times. V and J are TRBV24-1 and TRBJ2-1, with 7 bases lining up with TRBD2. CDR1 is KGHDR and CDR2 is SFDVKD in the germline V gene. The CDR3 sequence is 15 residues long. Germline trimming cut 2 bases from V and 7 bases from J; bases unmatched to any gene: 7. DNA for the CDR3: TGTGCCACCAGTGATTCTCGTTGGGGGGGTAATGAGCAGTTCTTC. This gives the protein CATSDSRWGGNEQFF.

This clonotype occurred many times. J is TRBJ2-7 and V is TRBV5-5, with D unresolved. V was trimmed by 4 bases and J by 5 bases, leaving 13 bases between them. CDR1 SGHKS and CDR2 YYEKEE come from the germline V gene (reference sequence). CDR3 length equals 13 residues. In nucleotides, the CDR3 is TGTGCCAGCAGCCATGGATGGGATAACGAGCAGTACTTC. Encoded protein: CASSHGWDNEQYF. The full variable domain, with the rest looked up from reference TRBV5-5 and TRBJ2-7, is DAGVTQSPTHLIKTRGQQVTLRCSPISGHKSVSWYQQVLGQGPQFIFQYYEKEERGRGNFPDRFSARQFPNYSSELNVNALLLGDSALYLCASSHGWDNEQYFGPGTRLTVT.

Worth noting for this clonotype: Being one base from a much bigger clone, this may be a read error. The V call is TRBV3-1, the J call TRBJ2-1; D is perhaps TRBD2 (6 bases). The CDR3 is 15 amino acids. CDR1 LGHDT and CDR2 YNNKEL come from the germline V gene (reference sequence). The V end lost 4 bases, the J end lost 9 bases, and 19 bases lay between the germline ends. CDR3 residues: CASSPAVGGDGEQFF. The DNA for the CDR3 is TGTGCCAGCAGCCCCGCAGTCGGCGGGGATGGTGAGCAGTTCTTC.

Comment on this clonotype: The junction differs from germline at one of its ends, possibly a read error. V is TRBV7-7 and J is TRBJ2-5, with D possibly being TRBD1 (6 bases). Per the germline V gene, CDR1 is SSHAT and CDR2 is FNYEAQ (reference sequence). CDR3 size: 15 residues. The CDR3 loop reads CASSLVGGDWETQYF. The CDR3 bases are TGTGCTAGCAGCTTAGTAGGGGGAGATTGGGAGACCCAGTACTTC.

This clonotype was seen a few times. Here the CDR3 DNA reads TGTGCCAGCAGTTTCATCGGGAATCAGCCCCAGCATTTT. Translating it yields CASSFIGNQPQHF. This chain joins TRBV12-3 or TRBV12-4 and TRBJ1-5; D gene uncertain. Trimming cost V 3 bases and J 4 bases, with 7 bases left between them. The CDR3 sequence is 13 residues long.

This clonotype appeared a few times. V usage is TRBV7-2 and J usage is TRBJ1-1; D unresolved. Trimming shortened V by 5 bases and J by 4 bases, and 11 bases separated the two germline ends. The CDR3 is made up of 13 amino acids. Germline loops: CDR1 SGHTA, CDR2 FQGNSA. The CDR3 loop reads CASSPSMLTEAFF. In nucleotides, the CDR3 is TGTGCCAGCAGCCCATCCATGCTCACTGAAGCTTTCTTT. The full variable domain, its missing parts supplied by reference TRBV7-2 and TRBJ1-1, is GAGVSQSPSNKVTEKGKDVELRCDPISGHTALYWYRQSLGQGLEFLIYFQGNSAPDKSGLPSDRFSAERTGGSVSTLTIQRTQQEDSAVYLCASSPSMLTEAFFGQGTRLTVV.

This clonotype was observed a few times. The chain combines TRBV3-1 with TRBJ1-1, with a weak D call TRBD1 (5 bases). V shed 4 bases and J shed 3 bases, with 15 bases lying between them. The germline gives CDR1 LGHDT, CDR2 YNNKEL (reference sequence). The CDR3 is 15 residues long. The CDR3 nucleotides are TGTGCCAGCAGCCGATCAAACAGGCTGGACACTGAAGCTTTCTTT. Its translation is CASSRSNRLDTEAFF.

The sample holds a few counts of this clonotype. V is TRBV12-3 or TRBV12-4 and J is TRBJ1-2; TRBD1 matches 9 bases. The CDR3 is made up of 16 amino acids. V dropped 5 bases and J dropped 6; count of bases not matched to a gene: 13. The CDR3 nucleotides read TGTGCCAGCAGTCCTTCGCCCGGGACAGGGCTGCATGGCTACACCTTC. Translating gives CASSPSPGTGLHGYTF.

This clonotype was seen a handful of times. The chain is built from TRBV4-3 and TRBJ1-1; 9 nucleotides match TRBD1. Germline values: CDR1 LGHNA, CDR2 YSLEER. The CDR3 has 15 amino acids. V lost 4 bases, J lost 3 bases, and 6 bases stayed unmatched. The CDR3 nucleotides are TGCGCCAGCAGCCCAGGGGACAGGGCCGACACTGAAGCTTTCTTT. This sequence encodes CASSPGDRADTEAFF.

The chain uses TRBV4-3 and TRBJ2-2; possibly TRBD2 for D (6 bases). This CDR3 contains 17 residues. Germline V CDR1 and CDR2: LGHNA, YSLEER. Trimming cost V 3 bases and J 4 bases, with 18 bases left between them. CDR3 nucleotide sequence: TGCGCCAGCAGCCAGATATGGGTAGGGGAGGTCACCGGGGAGCTGTTTTTT. It is translated as CASSQIWVGEVTGELFF.

The sample holds many counts of this clonotype. The chain employs TRBV20-1 and TRBJ2-5, with 8 bases that match TRBD2. J lost 5 bases, V lost 6 bases, and 14 bases had no gene match. Looked up from germline, CDR1 is DFQATT and CDR2 is SNEGSKA (reference sequence). The CDR3 loop spans 15 amino acids. The CDR3 loop reads CSAGETSVRRETQYF. For the CDR3, the DNA is TGCAGTGCAGGGGAGACTAGCGTCCGACGTGAGACCCAGTACTTC.

The rearrangement uses TRBV5-6 and TRBJ1-1; unclear D gene. Trimming removed 4 bases from V and 8 bases from J, with 12 bases in between. This CDR3 comprises 12 residues. CDR1 is SGHDT, CDR2 YYEEEE, per germline. This CDR3 reads CASSLDPGEAFF. The CDR3 DNA reads as TGTGCCAGCAGCCTAGACCCTGGGGAAGCTTTCTTT.

This sequence joins TRBV11-1 and TRBJ2-1; no clear D. Deletions cut 4 bases from V and 7 bases from J, with 14 bases between. This CDR3 region has 14 residues. The germline gives CDR1 SGHAT, CDR2 FQDESV (reference sequence). The CDR3 bases are TGTGCCAGCAGCTCATGGACCAGTCTGAATGAGCAGTTCTTC. Translated: CASSSWTSLNEQFF.